Following are 6 T cell receptor beta chains from one sample sequenced in a study of OX40 agonist ivuxolimab in advanced cancers. Libraries were prepared by immunoSEQ multiplex PCR; TCRdb keeps only in-frame clonotypes and omits some of them. The sample lists 20,000 to 25,000 clones; about 85% were seen once. The material sequenced was CD4+ or CD8+ T cells sorted from blood, taken in a trial of the OX40 agonist ivuxolimab. These receptors all come from an adult with an advanced solid tumor such as melanoma, head and neck, liver or kidney cancer.

In this sample, this clone turned up once. V usage is TRBV14 and J usage is TRBJ2-3, with D unresolved. Per the germline V gene, CDR1 is SGHDN and CDR2 is FVKESK. The CDR3 is 17 amino acids. Trimming shortened V by 4 bases and J by 0 bases, and 17 bases separated the two germline ends. CDR3 sequence reads: CASSPLRSHASTDTQYF. The CDR3 nucleotides read TGTGCCAGCAGCCCACTCAGAAGCCACGCTAGCACAGATACGCAGTATTTT.

The chain recombines TRBV29-1 with TRBJ2-2; D could derive from TRBD1 or TRBD2 (5 bases each). The CDR3 runs 12 residues. The V and J ends lost 1 base and 7 bases respectively, with 7 bases between them. Germline CDR1 reads SQVTM; CDR2 reads ANQGSEA. The CDR3 nucleotides read TGCAGCGTTGAAGGGGGGTTCGGGGAGCTGTTTTTT. Protein sequence: CSVEGGFGELFF.

This clone has just a few counts. The rearrangement links TRBV4-2 to TRBJ1-1; no firm D call. The CDR3 runs 11 residues. The V and J ends lost 5 bases and 8 bases respectively, with 9 bases between them. From germline, CDR1 is LGHNA and CDR2 YNFKEQ. For the CDR3, the DNA is TGTGCCAGCAGCGGGAACTACGAAGCTTTCTTT. It encodes CASSGNYEAFF.

The chain combines TRBV7-9 with TRBJ2-1; D gene uncertain. This CDR3 contains 15 residues. Trimming took off 5 bases at V and 1 base at J, with 12 bases between the two ends. CDR1 is SEHNR, CDR2 FQNEAQ, per germline (reference sequence). The CDR3 sequence is CASSPPVTSYNEQFF. Written as DNA, the CDR3 is TGTGCCAGCAGCCCGCCGGTGACTTCCTACAATGAGCAGTTCTTC.

The rearrangement joins TRBV11-2 to TRBJ2-1, with D perhaps TRBD2 (6 bases). The V gene's germline CDR1 is SGHAT and CDR2 FQNNGV. This CDR3 is 15 amino acids long. Deletions cut 5 bases from V and 8 bases from J, with 19 bases between. CDR3 protein: CASSTILAAGYEQFF. CDR3 coding DNA: TGTGCCAGCAGCACTATCTTAGCGGCAGGGTATGAGCAGTTCTTC.

The chain couples TRBV28 to TRBJ2-7; tentatively, D is TRBD1 (6 bases). V lost 6 bases and J lost 4, with 13 bases in between. CDR1 MDHEN and CDR2 SYDVKM come from the germline V gene. The CDR3 loop spans 13 amino acids. CDR3 in DNA: TGTGCCAGCAGCACAGGGACGGTATACGAGCAGTACTTC. It is translated as CASSTGTVYEQYF.